The next 7 T cell receptor beta chains were all read from a single sample in a study of blood T cell repertoires in COVID-19. The assay was immunoSEQ multiplex PCR, and TCRdb's table has in-frame clones only and misses some. The top ten hold about 2% of the sample, which has about 120,000 clones, 78% seen once. The source material was peripheral blood. These receptors were collected from a man aged 70 or older with acute or convalescent COVID-19.

The V and J genes are TRBV5-1 and TRBJ1-1; no clear D gene. Germline CDR1 and CDR2: SGHRS and YFSETQ. The V end was cut by 5 bases, the J end by 6 bases, with 23 bases between. The CDR3 consists of 16 residues. The CDR3 loop reads CASRDSTRGKLAEAFF. The CDR3, as DNA: TGCGCCAGCAGGGACTCAACTCGGGGTAAATTGGCTGAAGCTTTCTTT.

The chain combines TRBV9 with TRBJ1-6; tentative D call: TRBD1 (5 bases). V shed 0 bases and J shed 6 bases, with 19 bases lying between them. Germline CDR1 is SGDLS and CDR2 is YYNGEE. The CDR3 consists of 18 residues. The CDR3 loop reads CASSVERGSAFGNSPLHF. The CDR3 DNA is TGTGCCAGCAGCGTAGAAAGGGGTTCAGCGTTTGGTAATTCACCCCTCCACTTT. Looking up the rest from reference TRBV9 and TRBJ1-6 gives the full variable domain: DSGVTQTPKHLITATGQRVTLRCSPRSGDLSVYWYQQSLDQGLQFLIQYYNGEERAKGNILERFSAQQFPDLHSELNLSSLELGDSALYFCASSVERGSAFGNSPLHFGNGTRLTVT.

The gene calls are TRBV10-3 and TRBJ1-2; D perhaps matches TRBD1 (6 bases). The CDR3 loop spans 11 amino acids. Per the germline V gene, CDR1 is ENHRY and CDR2 is SYGVKD. Trimming stripped 8 bases from V and 4 bases from J, with 8 bases between. This CDR3 reads CAIGQSYGYTF. DNA of the CDR3: TGTGCCATCGGACAGAGCTATGGCTACACCTTC.

This clone has only a few counts. The V call is TRBV27, the J call TRBJ2-6; TRBD1 matches at 7 bases. The CDR3 length is 18 residues. CDR1 and CDR2 (germline): MNHEY, SMNVEV (reference sequence). Trimming cost V 5 bases and J 0 bases; bases outside gene matches: 10. The CDR3 loop is CASSLNRGLNSGANVLTF. In DNA form, the CDR3 reads TGTGCCAGCAGTCTGAACAGGGGTCTAAACTCTGGGGCCAACGTCCTGACTTTC.

V is TRBV24-1 and J is TRBJ1-2; 7 bases are shared with TRBD1. Germline-derived CDR1 and CDR2 are KGHDR and SFDVKD. The CDR3 is 14 amino acids. Trimming took 4 bases from V and 4 from J; bases not matched to a gene: 5. CDR3 in amino acids: CATSEPGTAYGYTF. The CDR3 region has the DNA TGTGCCACCAGTGAGCCCGGGACAGCCTATGGCTACACCTTC.

The CDR3 loop is CASSQGATETYGYTF. Written as DNA, the CDR3 is TGCGCCAGCAGCCAAGGGGCCACCGAAACCTATGGCTACACCTTC. The chain links TRBV4-1 to TRBJ1-2; D remains unclear. Per germline, CDR1 MGHRA and CDR2 YSYEKL. V shed 1 base and J shed 4 bases, with 13 bases lying between them. This CDR3 region has 15 residues.

The rearrangement joins TRBV3-1 (or the pseudogene TRBV3-2) to TRBJ2-7; TRBD1 matches at 9 bases. The length of the CDR3 is 14 residues. V lost 4 bases to trimming and J lost 5 bases; unmatched junction nucleotides: 6. Germline V gene lookup returns CDR1 LGHDT and CDR2 YNNKEL (reference sequence). The CDR3 is CASSPPGQGHEQYF. The CDR3, as DNA: TGTGCCAGCAGCCCGCCGGGACAGGGACACGAGCAGTACTTC.